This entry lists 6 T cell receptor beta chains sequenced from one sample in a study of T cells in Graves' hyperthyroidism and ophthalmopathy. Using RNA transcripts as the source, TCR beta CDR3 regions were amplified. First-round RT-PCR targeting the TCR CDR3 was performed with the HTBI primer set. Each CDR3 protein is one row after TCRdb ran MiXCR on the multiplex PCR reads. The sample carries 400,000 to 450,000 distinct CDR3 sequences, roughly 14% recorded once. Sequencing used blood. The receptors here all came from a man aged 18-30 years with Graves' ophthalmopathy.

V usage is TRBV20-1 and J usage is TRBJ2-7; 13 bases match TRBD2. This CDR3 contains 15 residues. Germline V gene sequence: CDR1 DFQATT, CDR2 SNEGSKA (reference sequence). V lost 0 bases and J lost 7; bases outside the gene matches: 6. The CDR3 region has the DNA TGCAGTGCTAGAGACCTACTAGCGGGGGGGCGGGAGCAGTACTTC. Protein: CSARDLLAGGREQYF.

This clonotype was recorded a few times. CDR3 nucleotide sequence: TGTGCCAGCTCACCACAGTCCGGAGCGACAGCTAACTATGGCTACACCTTC. Translated, it gives CASSPQSGATANYGYTF. The chain joins TRBV18 to TRBJ1-2, with D tentatively TRBD1 (5 bases). This CDR3 has 17 residues. V lost 1 base and J lost 0, with 15 bases in between. Germline CDR1 KGHSH, CDR2 LQKENI.

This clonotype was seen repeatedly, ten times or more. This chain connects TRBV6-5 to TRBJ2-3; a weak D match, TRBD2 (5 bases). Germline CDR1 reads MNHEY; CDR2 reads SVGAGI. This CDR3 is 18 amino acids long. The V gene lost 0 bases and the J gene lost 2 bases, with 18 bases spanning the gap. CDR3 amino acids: CASSYSGIGGRITDTQYF. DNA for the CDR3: TGTGCCAGCAGTTACTCGGGAATTGGAGGACGAATCACAGATACGCAGTATTTT.

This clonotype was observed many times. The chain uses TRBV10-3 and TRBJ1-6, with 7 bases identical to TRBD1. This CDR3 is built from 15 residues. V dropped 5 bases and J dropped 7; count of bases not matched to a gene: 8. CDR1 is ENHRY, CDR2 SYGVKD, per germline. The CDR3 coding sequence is TGTGCCATCAGTATCAGGGGGGTAGAGAATTCACCCCTCCACTTT. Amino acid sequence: CAISIRGVENSPLHF.

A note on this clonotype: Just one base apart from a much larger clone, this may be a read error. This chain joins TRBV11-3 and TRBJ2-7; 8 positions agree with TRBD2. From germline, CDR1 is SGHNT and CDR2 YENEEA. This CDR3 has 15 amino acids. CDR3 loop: CVSSLGLASSYEQYF. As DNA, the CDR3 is TGTGTCAGCAGCTTAGGACTAGCTAGCTCCTACGAGCAGTACTTC.

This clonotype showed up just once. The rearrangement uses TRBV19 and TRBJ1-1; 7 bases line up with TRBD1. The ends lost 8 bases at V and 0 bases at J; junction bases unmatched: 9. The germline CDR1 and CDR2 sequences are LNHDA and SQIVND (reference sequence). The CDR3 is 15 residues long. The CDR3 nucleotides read TGTGCCAGTCTCTACAGGGGAGAATTGAACACTGAAGCTTTCTTT. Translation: CASLYRGELNTEAFF.